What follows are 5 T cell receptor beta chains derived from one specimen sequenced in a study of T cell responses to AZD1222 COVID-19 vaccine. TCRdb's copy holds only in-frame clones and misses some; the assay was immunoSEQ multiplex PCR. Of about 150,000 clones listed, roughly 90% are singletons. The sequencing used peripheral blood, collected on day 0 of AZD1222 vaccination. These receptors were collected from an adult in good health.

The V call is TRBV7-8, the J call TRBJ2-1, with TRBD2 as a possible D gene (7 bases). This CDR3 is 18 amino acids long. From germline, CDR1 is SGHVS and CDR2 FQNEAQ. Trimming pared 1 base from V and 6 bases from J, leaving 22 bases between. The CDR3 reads CASSLGGSGDIIRNEQFF. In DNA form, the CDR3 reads TGTGCCAGCAGCTTAGGGGGGAGCGGGGACATAATCCGCAATGAGCAGTTCTTC.

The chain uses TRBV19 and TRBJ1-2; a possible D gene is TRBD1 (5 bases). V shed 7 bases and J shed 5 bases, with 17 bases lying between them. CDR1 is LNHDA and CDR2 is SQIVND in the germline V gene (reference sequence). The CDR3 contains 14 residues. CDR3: CASTGPEGEYGYTF. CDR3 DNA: TGTGCCAGTACCGGTCCAGAAGGGGAATATGGCTACACCTTC.

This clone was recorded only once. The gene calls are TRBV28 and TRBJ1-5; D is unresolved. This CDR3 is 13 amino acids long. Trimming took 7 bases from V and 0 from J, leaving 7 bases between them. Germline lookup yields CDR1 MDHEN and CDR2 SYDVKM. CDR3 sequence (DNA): TGTGCCAGCAATACCTATAGCAATCAGCCCCAGCATTTT. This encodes CASNTYSNQPQHF.

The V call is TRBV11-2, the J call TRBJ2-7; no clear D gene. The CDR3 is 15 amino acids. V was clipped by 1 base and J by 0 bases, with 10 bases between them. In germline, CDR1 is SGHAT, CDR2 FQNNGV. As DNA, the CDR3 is TGTGCCAGCAGCTTAGCCCCACAGCTCTCCTACGAGCAGTACTTC. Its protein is CASSLAPQLSYEQYF.

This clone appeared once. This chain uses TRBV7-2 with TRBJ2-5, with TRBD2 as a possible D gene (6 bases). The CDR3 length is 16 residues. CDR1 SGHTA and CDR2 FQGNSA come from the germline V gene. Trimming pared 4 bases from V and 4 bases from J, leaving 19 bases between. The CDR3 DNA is TGTGCCAGCAGCTCAGCTAGCGCGCTTTTTGGAGAGACCCAGTACTTC. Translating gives CASSSASALFGETQYF.